Listed here are 27 T cell receptor beta chains from one sample, sequenced in a study of beta chain features in type 1 diabetes. Expressed TCRB transcripts were sequenced after all isolated RNA was converted to cDNA. Data came from immunoSEQ multiplex PCR; TCRdb stores just in-frame clones and leaves some out. Here the sample spans hundreds of thousands of clones, around a sixth being singletons. The sample consisted of naive CD4+ T cells from blood. These receptors were taken from a young man in good health.

This clone was found a few times. The chain is built from TRBV20-1 and TRBJ2-1; no definite D call. Trimming cost V 1 base and J 9 bases, with 7 bases left between them. CDR1 and CDR2 (germline): DFQATT, SNEGSKA (reference sequence). This CDR3 has 11 residues. CDR3 nucleotides: TGCAGTGCTAGAGGATTTACTGAGCAGTTCTTC. Translating gives CSARGFTEQFF.

The CDR3 DNA follows: TGTGCCACCAGGGAGCGGGGGCGTACGCAGTATTTT. Translation gives CATRERGRTQYF. This chain connects TRBV5-4 to TRBJ2-3, with 8 bases aligning to TRBD2. The V gene end was trimmed by 9 bases and the J gene end by 8 bases; junction bases not matched to a gene: 8. This CDR3 has 12 amino acids. The germline gives CDR1 SGHNT, CDR2 YYREEE (reference sequence).

The chain has TRBV28 and TRBJ2-3, with unresolved D. Trimming cost V 6 bases and J 2 bases, with 6 bases left between them. Germline values: CDR1 MDHEN, CDR2 SYDVKM. The CDR3 length is 12 residues. The CDR3 loop reads CASSPFTDTQYF. The CDR3 bases are TGTGCCAGCAGCCCGTTCACAGATACGCAGTATTTT. Filled out from reference TRBV28 and TRBJ2-3, the complete variable domain reads DVKVTQSSRYLVKRTGEKVFLECVQDMDHENMFWYRQDPGLGLRLIYFSYDVKMKEKGDIPEGYSVSREKKERFSLILESASTNQTSMYLCASSPFTDTQYFGPGTRLTVL.

This chain joins TRBV6-5 and TRBJ2-3, with TRBD1 identical over 8 bases. Germline trimming cut 5 bases from V and 2 bases from J; bases unmatched to any gene: 6. The CDR3 runs to 15 residues. From germline, CDR1 is MNHEY and CDR2 SVGAGI. The CDR3 protein is CASSARDRSTDTQYF. CDR3 DNA sequence: TGTGCCAGCAGTGCAAGGGACAGGTCCACAGATACGCAGTATTTT.

This clone has just a few counts. V is TRBV28 and J is TRBJ2-4; D is uncertain. V was shortened by 8 bases and J by 0 bases, with 11 bases between the two germline ends. Germline V gene sequence: CDR1 MDHEN, CDR2 SYDVKM. The CDR3 sequence is 14 residues long. CDR3 amino acids: CASSRTLAKNIQYF. The CDR3 DNA reads as TGTGCCAGCTCCCGTACACTAGCCAAAAACATTCAGTACTTC.

This sequence joins TRBV7-9 and TRBJ1-2, with D uncertain. Deletions cut 1 base from V and 6 bases from J, with 9 bases between. Per germline, CDR1 SEHNR and CDR2 FQNEAQ (reference sequence). This CDR3 has 13 amino acids. CDR3 residues: CASSLGGQHGYTF. The CDR3 region has the DNA TGTGCCAGCAGCTTAGGAGGCCAGCATGGCTACACCTTC. The complete variable domain, with remaining parts taken from reference TRBV7-9 and TRBJ1-2, reads DTGVSQNPRHKITKRGQNVTFRCDPISEHNRLYWYRQTLGQGPEFLTYFQNEAQLEKSRLLSDRFSAERPKGSFSTLEIQRTEQGDSAMYLCASSLGGQHGYTFGSGTRLTVV.

This clone has just a few counts. This chain connects TRBV19 to TRBJ2-7; tentatively, D is TRBD2 (6 bases). CDR1 and CDR2 from the germline V gene are LNHDA and SQIVND (reference sequence). The CDR3 is 14 residues long. V dropped 6 bases and J dropped 1 base, with 13 bases sitting between them. DNA for the CDR3: TGTGCCAGTAGGACAGCCGGGACTTCCTACGAGCAGTACTTC. Translation gives CASRTAGTSYEQYF.

The table lists this clone with a few counts. The chain has TRBV6-1 and TRBJ1-6; D is unclear. Per the germline V gene, CDR1 is MNHNS and CDR2 is SASEGT. The CDR3 sequence is 14 residues long. The ends were cut back, 1 base at V and 4 bases at J, with 5 bases in the middle. The CDR3 nucleotides are TGTGCCAGCAGTGAAGGGGGATATAATTCACCCCTCCACTTT. Protein sequence: CASSEGGYNSPLHF.

This clone showed up just a few times. This rearrangement joins TRBV18 to TRBJ2-7; the D is unclear. The CDR3 covers 11 residues. CDR1 is KGHSH, CDR2 LQKENI, per germline. V was clipped by 4 bases and J by 4 bases, with 5 bases between them. The CDR3 region is CASSLRYEQYF. The DNA of the CDR3 is TGTGCCAGCTCACTCAGGTACGAGCAGTACTTC. Drawing the rest from reference TRBV18 and TRBJ2-7, the complete variable domain is NAGVMQNPRHLVRRRGQEARLRCSPMKGHSHVYWYRQLPEEGLKFMVYLQKENIIDESGMPKERFSAEFPKEGPSILRIQQVVRGDSAAYFCASSLRYEQYFGPGTRLTVT.

This chain uses TRBV18 with TRBJ1-2; no clear D gene. The CDR3 spans 14 residues. Germline loops: CDR1 KGHSH, CDR2 LQKENI. Trimming took off 2 bases at V and 3 bases at J, with 10 bases between the two ends. As DNA, the CDR3 is TGTGCCAGCTCACCAGGCGCGAGACACTATGGCTACACCTTC. This encodes CASSPGARHYGYTF.

The gene calls are TRBV7-6 and TRBJ1-5; no definite D call. Germline V CDR1 and CDR2: SGHVS, FNYEAQ. Deletions cut 1 base from V and 2 bases from J, with 15 bases between. There are 17 residues in the CDR3. CDR3 DNA sequence: TGTGCCAGCAGCTTAGTTAGGAACGAGAGGGGCAATCAGCCCCAGCATTTT. The encoded protein is CASSLVRNERGNQPQHF.

This clone occurred a few times. This chain connects TRBV6-6 to TRBJ2-1; D remains ambiguous. CDR3 length: 16 residues. Germline values: CDR1 MNHNY, CDR2 SVGAGI (reference sequence). Trimming took 6 bases from V and 2 from J, leaving 17 bases between them. The CDR3 sequence is CASSPTPEFTYNEQFF. The CDR3 nucleotides read TGTGCCAGCAGCCCTACCCCCGAATTCACCTACAATGAGCAGTTCTTC.

The chain is built from TRBV10-3 and TRBJ2-7, with 9 bases lining up with TRBD1. The CDR3 consists of 15 residues. The V gene's germline CDR1 is ENHRY and CDR2 SYGVKD. Unmatched junction bases numbered 8, after V lost 3 bases and J lost 5 bases. The CDR3 reads CAISDRDRVEDEQYF. CDR3 nucleotides: TGTGCCATCAGTGACCGGGACAGGGTTGAGGACGAGCAGTACTTC.

This chain uses TRBV4-1 with TRBJ2-1; TRBD2 matches 7 bases. The CDR3 is 17 residues long. The V and J ends lost 4 bases and 0 bases, in that order; junction bases with no gene match: 9. Germline V CDR1 and CDR2: MGHRA, YSYEKL. The CDR3 here is CASSRSASGGSYNEQFF. The DNA for the CDR3 is TGCGCCAGCAGCCGTTCCGCTTCGGGGGGCTCCTACAATGAGCAGTTCTTC.

This clone turned up a few times. This chain connects TRBV28 to TRBJ1-3; 8 positions match TRBD1. The germline gives CDR1 MDHEN, CDR2 SYDVKM. Trimming took 6 bases from V and 1 from J; bases not matched to a gene: 5. The CDR3 is made up of 15 amino acids. The CDR3 spells CASRPTGASGNTIYF. The CDR3 DNA reads as TGTGCCAGCAGACCGACAGGGGCGTCTGGAAACACCATATATTTT.

This rearrangement joins TRBV9 to TRBJ2-7; D is unclear. Germline V gene data show CDR1 as SGDLS and CDR2 as YYNGEE. Trimming shortened V by 4 bases and J by 0 bases, and 8 bases separated the two germline ends. The CDR3 runs 13 residues. CDR3 sequence reads: CASSPRPSYEQYF. For the CDR3, the DNA is TGTGCCAGCAGCCCCCGCCCCTCCTACGAGCAGTACTTC.

The chain has TRBV28 and TRBJ2-5, with D possibly matching TRBD2 (5 bases). This CDR3 region has 15 residues. V was trimmed by 1 base and J by 5 bases, leaving 14 bases between them. Germline V gene data show CDR1 as MDHEN and CDR2 as SYDVKM. CDR3 sequence (DNA): TGTGCCAGCAGTTTATCGGGGATCGGTCAGGAGACCCAGTACTTC. It codes for CASSLSGIGQETQYF.

This chain joins TRBV28 and TRBJ1-1; possibly TRBD1 for D (5 bases). This CDR3 is built from 16 residues. Germline values: CDR1 MDHEN, CDR2 SYDVKM. V lost 6 bases to trimming and J lost 1 base, with 18 bases between them. DNA for the CDR3: TGTGCCAGCAGCTCGCCTCCCGGGACGGCGAACACTGAAGCTTTCTTT. The encoded protein is CASSSPPGTANTEAFF.

The rearrangement links TRBV9 to TRBJ2-2; D is ambiguous. The V end was cut by 2 bases, the J end by 1 base, with 9 bases between. Germline V CDR1 and CDR2: SGDLS, YYNGEE. The CDR3 consists of 15 residues. CDR3 amino acids: CASSVGGQNTGELFF. In DNA, the CDR3 is TGTGCCAGCAGCGTGGGTGGGCAGAACACCGGGGAGCTGTTTTTT.

The chain links TRBV5-4 to TRBJ2-7; no clear D gene. CDR1 is SGHNT and CDR2 is YYREEE in the germline V gene (reference sequence). V was cut by 0 bases and J by 3 bases, with 13 bases left in between. The CDR3 is made up of 15 amino acids. The CDR3 spells CASSLVRQEGYEQYF. The DNA for the CDR3 is TGTGCCAGCAGCTTGGTACGCCAGGAAGGCTACGAGCAGTACTTC.

The gene calls are TRBV4-1 and TRBJ1-2; D may be TRBD1 (5 bases). The CDR3 is 15 amino acids. V lost 4 bases to trimming and J lost 0 bases, with 12 bases between them. Germline-derived CDR1 and CDR2 are MGHRA and YSYEKL. The CDR3 loop reads CASSRGGMANYGYTF. CDR3 DNA: TGCGCCAGCAGCCGCGGGGGTATGGCTAACTATGGCTACACCTTC.

The table lists this clone with a few counts. V gene TRBV6-5 combines with J gene TRBJ2-7; 8 positions match TRBD2. CDR3 size: 16 residues. Trimming took 2 bases from V and 0 from J; bases not matched to a gene: 6. The germline V gene has CDR1 MNHEY and CDR2 SVGAGI. CDR3 sequence: CASSYRSGRSSYEQYF. CDR3 in DNA: TGTGCCAGCAGTTACAGGAGCGGGAGATCCTCCTACGAGCAGTACTTC.

V is TRBV30 and J is TRBJ1-1, with TRBD1 as a possible D gene (5 bases). CDR3 size: 11 residues. Germline assignment: CDR1 GTSNPN and CDR2 SVGIG (reference sequence). As DNA, the CDR3 is TGTGCATCGGAAATGGGGACTAAAGCTTTCTTT. It specifies CASEMGTKAFF.

A word on this clone: The same CDR3 arises from other DNA sequences in this sample as well. The chain has TRBV6-5 and TRBJ2-7, with a tentative D call TRBD2 (6 bases). V was clipped by 0 bases and J by 2 bases, with 8 bases between them. Germline values: CDR1 MNHEY, CDR2 SVGAGI. This CDR3 has 14 amino acids. This CDR3 reads CASSYSREAYEQYF. The CDR3 DNA reads as TGTGCCAGCAGTTACTCTAGGGAGGCCTACGAGCAGTACTTC.

This clone has more than one count but fewer than ten. The chain links TRBV5-4 to TRBJ1-1, with D possibly TRBD1 on 5 matching bases. The germline V and J ends were trimmed by 5 bases and 2 bases, with 10 bases remaining between them. The germline V gene has CDR1 SGHNT and CDR2 YYREEE (reference sequence). The CDR3 extends over 13 amino acids. The CDR3 protein is CASRRDVNTEAFF. CDR3 nucleotides: TGTGCCAGCAGACGGGACGTTAACACTGAAGCTTTCTTT.

The chain carries TRBV5-1 and TRBJ1-2; D is unresolved. The V end lost 0 bases, the J end lost 3 bases, and 9 bases lay between the germline ends. CDR3 length: 14 residues. Germline CDR1 is SGHRS and CDR2 is YFSETQ. CDR3 bases: TGCGCCAGCAGCTTGGGACCGACTGACTATGGCTACACCTTC. Its translation: CASSLGPTDYGYTF.

This clone was found a few times. The CDR3 sequence is CSVSPPTGTVGNTIYF. The DNA of the CDR3 is TGCAGCGTCAGCCCCCCTACAGGGACAGTCGGAAACACCATATATTTT. The chain uses TRBV29-1 and TRBJ1-3, with 7 positions matching TRBD1. V trimming: 6 bases; J trimming: 4 bases; junction bases outside the gene matches: 15. The length of the CDR3 is 16 residues. CDR1 SQVTM and CDR2 ANQGSEA come from the germline V gene.